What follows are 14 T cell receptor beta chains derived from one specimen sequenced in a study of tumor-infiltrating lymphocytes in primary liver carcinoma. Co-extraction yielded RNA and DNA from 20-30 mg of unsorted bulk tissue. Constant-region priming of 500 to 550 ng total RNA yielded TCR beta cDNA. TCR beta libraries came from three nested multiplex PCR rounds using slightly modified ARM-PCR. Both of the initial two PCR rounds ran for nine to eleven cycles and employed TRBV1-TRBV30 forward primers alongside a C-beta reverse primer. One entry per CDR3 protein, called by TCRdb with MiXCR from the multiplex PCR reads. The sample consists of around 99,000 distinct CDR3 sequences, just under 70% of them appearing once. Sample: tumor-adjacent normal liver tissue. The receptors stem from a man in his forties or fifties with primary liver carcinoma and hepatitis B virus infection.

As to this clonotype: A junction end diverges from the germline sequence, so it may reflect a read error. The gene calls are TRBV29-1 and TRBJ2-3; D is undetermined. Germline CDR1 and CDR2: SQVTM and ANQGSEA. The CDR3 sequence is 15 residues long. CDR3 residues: CSVPRISGTTDMQYF. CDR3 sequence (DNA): TGCAGCGTTCCTCGAATTAGTGGTACTACAGATATGCAGTATTTT.

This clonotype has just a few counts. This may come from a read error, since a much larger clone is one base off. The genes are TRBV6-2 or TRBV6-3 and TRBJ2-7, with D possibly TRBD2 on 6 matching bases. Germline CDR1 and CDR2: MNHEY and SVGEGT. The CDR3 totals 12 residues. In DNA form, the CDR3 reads TGTGTCAGTAGGGGACTTCTCTACGAGCAGTACTTC. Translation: CVSRGLLYEQYF.

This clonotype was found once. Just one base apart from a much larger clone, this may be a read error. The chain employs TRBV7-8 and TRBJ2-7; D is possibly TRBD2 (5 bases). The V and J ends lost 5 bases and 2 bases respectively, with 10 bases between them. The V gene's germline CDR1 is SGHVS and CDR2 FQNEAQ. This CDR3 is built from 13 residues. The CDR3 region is CASSGEKTYEQYF. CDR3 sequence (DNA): TGTGCCAGCAGCGGGGAGAAGACCTACGAGCAGTACTTC.

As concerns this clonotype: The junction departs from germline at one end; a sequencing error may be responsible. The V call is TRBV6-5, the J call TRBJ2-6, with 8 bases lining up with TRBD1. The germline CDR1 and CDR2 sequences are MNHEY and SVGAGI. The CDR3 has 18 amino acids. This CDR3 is CASSLWTGMKAGSNFLTF. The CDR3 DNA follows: TGTGCCAGCAGTCTTTGGACAGGGATGAAAGCTGGGTCCAACTTCCTGACCTTC.

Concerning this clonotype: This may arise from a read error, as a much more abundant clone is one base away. The DNA of the CDR3 is TGCGCCATCAGTGAGTCGACCGGCAGCGGGAGCTCTAGGAATGAGCAGTTCTTC. It is translated as CAISESTGSGSSRNEQFF. The chain combines TRBV10-1 with TRBJ2-1; 8 positions agree with TRBD2. CDR1 is WNHNN, CDR2 SYGVQD, per germline (reference sequence). CDR3 length: 18 amino acids.

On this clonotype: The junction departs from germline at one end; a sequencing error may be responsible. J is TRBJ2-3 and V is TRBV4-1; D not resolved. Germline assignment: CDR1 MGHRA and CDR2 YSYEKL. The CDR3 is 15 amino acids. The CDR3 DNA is TGTGCCAGCAGCCAAGATAGCCTAGTGGTAGATACGCAGTATTTT. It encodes CASSQDSLVVDTQYF.

The CDR3 region is CASSPTRGGTDTQYF. As DNA, the CDR3 is TGTGCCAGCTCACCTACCAGGGGTGGCACAGATACGCAGTATTTT. The rearrangement links TRBV18 to TRBJ2-3, with D possibly matching TRBD1 (6 bases). CDR1 is KGHSH and CDR2 is LQKENI in the germline V gene. V was trimmed by 3 bases and J by 1 base, leaving 11 bases between them. The CDR3 consists of 15 residues.

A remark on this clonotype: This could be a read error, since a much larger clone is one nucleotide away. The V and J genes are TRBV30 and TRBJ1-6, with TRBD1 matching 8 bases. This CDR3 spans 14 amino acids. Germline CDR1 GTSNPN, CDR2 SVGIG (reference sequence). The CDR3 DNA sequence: TGTACCTGGAGTCTCGGACAGGGTGGTTCACCCCTCCACTTT. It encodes CTWSLGQGGSPLHF.

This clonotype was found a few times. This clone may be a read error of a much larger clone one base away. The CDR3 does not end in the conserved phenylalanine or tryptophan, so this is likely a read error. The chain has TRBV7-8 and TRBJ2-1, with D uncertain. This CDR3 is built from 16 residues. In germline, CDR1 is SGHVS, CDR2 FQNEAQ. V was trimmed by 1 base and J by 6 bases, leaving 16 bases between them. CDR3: CASSLGSLSNFNEQFL. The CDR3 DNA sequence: TGTGCCAGCAGCTTAGGGTCCCTCTCCAACTTCAATGAGCAGTTCTTA.

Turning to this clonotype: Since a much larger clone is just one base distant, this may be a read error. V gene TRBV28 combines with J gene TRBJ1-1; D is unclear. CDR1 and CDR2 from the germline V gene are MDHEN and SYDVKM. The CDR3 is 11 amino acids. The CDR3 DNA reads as TGTGTCAGCAGTCTAAAACTAAAAGCTTTCTTT. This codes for CVSSLKLKAFF.

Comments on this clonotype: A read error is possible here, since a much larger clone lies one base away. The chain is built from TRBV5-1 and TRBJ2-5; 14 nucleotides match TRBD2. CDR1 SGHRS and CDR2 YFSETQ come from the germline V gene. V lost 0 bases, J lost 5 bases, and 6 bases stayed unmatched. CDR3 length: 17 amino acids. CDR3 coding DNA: TGCGCCAGCAGCTTGGGGGGACTAGCGGGAGCTCATGAGACCCAGTACTTC. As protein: CASSLGGLAGAHETQYF.

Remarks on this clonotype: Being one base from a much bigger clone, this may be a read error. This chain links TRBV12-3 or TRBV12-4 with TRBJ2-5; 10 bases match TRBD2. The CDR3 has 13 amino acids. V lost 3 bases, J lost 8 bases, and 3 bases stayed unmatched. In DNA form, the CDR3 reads TGTGCCAGCAGTTTGCTAGCGGGAGATACCCAGTACTTC. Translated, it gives CASSLLAGDTQYF.

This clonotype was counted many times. The CDR3 sequence is CAISGQGPPYEQYF. In DNA form, the CDR3 reads TGCGCCATCTCCGGACAGGGACCCCCCTACGAGCAGTACTTC. The genes are TRBV10-2 and TRBJ2-7, with 8 positions matching TRBD1. Germline V gives CDR1 WSHSY, CDR2 SAAADI. The CDR3 sequence is 14 residues long. After removal of 10 bases from V and 2 bases from J, the junction contained 10 bases not matched to a gene.

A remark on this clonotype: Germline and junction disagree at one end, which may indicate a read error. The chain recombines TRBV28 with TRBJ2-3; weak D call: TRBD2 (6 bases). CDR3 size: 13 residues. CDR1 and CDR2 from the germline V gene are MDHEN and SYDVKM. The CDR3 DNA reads TGTGCCAGCAGTACAACTAGCACAGATAGGCAGTATTTT. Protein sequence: CASSTTSTDRQYF.